The 2 T cell receptor beta chains below all came from one sample that was sequenced in a study of blood T cell repertoires in COVID-19. The assay was immunoSEQ multiplex PCR, and TCRdb's table has in-frame clones only and misses some. The table has just under 350,000 clones, about four fifths seen once. What was sequenced was peripheral blood. The receptors come from a man aged 30 to 45 with active or convalescent COVID-19.

The genes are TRBV19 and TRBJ2-5; 9 positions agree with TRBD2. This CDR3 comprises 18 residues. Germline assignment: CDR1 LNHDA and CDR2 SQIVND (reference sequence). V shed 1 base and J 1 base; nucleotides not matched to a gene: 10. DNA of the CDR3: TGTGCCAGTAGTATAGGGGGGCTAGCGGGGACCGCCCAAGAGACCCAGTACTTC. This encodes CASSIGGLAGTAQETQYF.

In regard to this clone: The sample holds other DNA sequences that translate to the same CDR3. The chain recombines TRBV7-2 with TRBJ1-5; 7 positions agree with TRBD1. The V gene end was trimmed by 3 bases and the J gene end by 7 bases; junction bases not matched to a gene: 3. From germline, CDR1 is SGHTA and CDR2 FQGNSA. This CDR3 spans 13 amino acids. This chain's CDR3 is CASSLEGGQPQHF. Written as DNA, the CDR3 is TGTGCCAGCAGCTTGGAAGGGGGCCAGCCCCAGCATTTT. The full variable domain, its missing parts supplied by reference TRBV7-2 and TRBJ1-5, is GAGVSQSPSNKVTEKGKDVELRCDPISGHTALYWYRQSLGQGLEFLIYFQGNSAPDKSGLPSDRFSAERTGGSVSTLTIQRTQQEDSAVYLCASSLEGGQPQHFGDGTRLSIL.